These 13 T cell receptor beta chains share one sample of origin, sequenced in a study of T-cell reconstitution after alpha-beta-depleted transplantation in children. A library of TCRbeta sequences, prepared with unique molecular identifiers, was generated. TCRdb re-called the PCR reads through MiXCR, storing one row per CDR3 protein. Counted here are over 550,000 distinct CDR3 sequences, 10% to 13% occurring once; the ten biggest clones make up less than 4.5%. The specimen comprised PBMCs from the stem cell graft donor, sampled from the stem cell graft. The origin of the receptors is a human donor who donated a stem cell graft to a child with acute myeloid leukemia.

This clonotype showed up many times. This chain joins TRBV5-5 and TRBJ2-7, with D tentatively TRBD1 or TRBD2 (5 bases each). Trimming left V 2 bases short and J 3 bases short, with 18 bases between. CDR1 and CDR2 from the germline V gene are SGHKS and YYEKEE (reference sequence). The CDR3 covers 16 residues. The CDR3: CASSLGGAGTYYEQYF. CDR3 bases: TGTGCCAGCAGCTTAGGAGGAGCCGGGACCTACTACGAGCAGTACTTC.

This clonotype showed up just a few times. This chain uses TRBV18 with TRBJ1-6, with D hard to call. The CDR3 totals 18 residues. V was cut by 2 bases and J by 0 bases, with 14 bases left in between. The germline V gene encodes CDR1 KGHSH and CDR2 LQKENI. In DNA, the CDR3 is TGTGCCAGCTCACCATATAGTAAGGGAAACTCCTATAATTCACCCCTCCACTTT. Amino acid sequence: CASSPYSKGNSYNSPLHF.

At least ten counts were recorded for this clonotype. V is TRBV20-1 and J is TRBJ2-1; 9 nucleotides match TRBD2. The CDR3 has 12 amino acids. Trimming removed 1 base from V and 10 bases from J; junction bases left unmatched: 2. Germline lookup yields CDR1 DFQATT and CDR2 SNEGSKA (reference sequence). CDR3 sequence: CSARALAGEQFF. CDR3 sequence (DNA): TGCAGTGCTAGAGCCCTAGCGGGAGAGCAGTTCTTC.

The rearrangement joins TRBV6-5 to TRBJ1-5; the D gene is possibly TRBD1 (5 bases). Trimming removed 4 bases from V and 1 base from J, with 5 bases in between. The germline V gene encodes CDR1 MNHEY and CDR2 SVGAGI. This CDR3 spans 13 amino acids. The CDR3 loop reads CASSWGSNQPQHF. DNA for the CDR3: TGTGCCAGCAGTTGGGGGAGCAATCAGCCCCAGCATTTT.

This clonotype was observed a few times. This chain joins TRBV6-2 or TRBV6-3 and TRBJ1-5; D gene unclear. The CDR3 has 11 residues. Deletions cut 2 bases from V and 10 bases from J, with 6 bases between. Per germline, CDR1 MNHEY and CDR2 SVGEGT. CDR3 loop: CASSYPGPQHF. DNA of the CDR3: TGTGCCAGCAGTTACCCTGGCCCCCAGCATTTT.

The table lists this clonotype with many counts. The rearrangement links TRBV20-1 to TRBJ2-1; D unresolved. The CDR3 is 14 amino acids. V was clipped by 4 bases and J by 0 bases, with 10 bases between them. In germline, CDR1 is DFQATT, CDR2 SNEGSKA (reference sequence). CDR3 amino acids: CSAKRGNSYNEQFF. The CDR3 DNA sequence: TGCAGTGCTAAGAGAGGCAACTCCTACAATGAGCAGTTCTTC.

This clonotype appeared many times. The chain is built from TRBV7-6 and TRBJ2-1, with TRBD1 identical over 11 bases. CDR1 and CDR2 (germline): SGHVS, FNYEAQ. The V and J ends lost 1 base and 5 bases, in that order; junction bases with no gene match: 4. The CDR3 loop spans 16 amino acids. CDR3 sequence reads: CASSLVPGQGDNEQFF. The CDR3 DNA reads TGTGCCAGCAGCTTAGTACCGGGACAGGGGGACAATGAGCAGTTCTTC.

This clonotype was detected only a few times. The V call is TRBV3-1, the J call TRBJ2-1; TRBD2 matches at 8 bases. Germline-derived CDR1 and CDR2 are LGHDT and YNNKEL (reference sequence). The CDR3 loop spans 16 amino acids. V trimming: 4 bases; J trimming: 5 bases; junction bases outside the gene matches: 10. In DNA form, the CDR3 reads TGTGCCAGCAGCCCCCCAGGACTAGCCTTCGACAATGAGCAGTTCTTC. Translating it yields CASSPPGLAFDNEQFF.

About this clonotype: This clone may be a read error of a much larger clone one base away. Since no conserved phenylalanine or tryptophan closes the CDR3, a read error is the likely cause. The chain is built from TRBV6-2 or TRBV6-3 and TRBJ1-1; D is undetermined. V lost 6 bases and J 11 bases, leaving 19 bases between the germline ends. The CDR3 sequence is 13 residues long. Germline CDR1 MNHEY, CDR2 SVGEGT. CDR3: CASSQPQVLGAFL. Written as DNA, the CDR3 is TGTGCCAGCAGCCAACCCCAGGTCTTGGGGGCTTTCCTT.

This clonotype was detected ten times or more. This rearrangement joins TRBV20-1 to TRBJ2-1; a weak D match, TRBD1 (5 bases). The CDR3 has 13 residues. Trimming cost V 5 bases and J 12 bases, with 20 bases left between them. Germline loops: CDR1 DFQATT, CDR2 SNEGSKA (reference sequence). CDR3 residues: CSAGAPPSPTQFF. The DNA of the CDR3 is TGCAGTGCTGGGGCTCCACCCTCTCCCACGCAGTTCTTC.

This clonotype was detected many times. The V call is TRBV11-2, the J call TRBJ2-7; 10 bases are a match to TRBD2. This CDR3 is built from 16 residues. V shed 0 bases and J 2 bases; nucleotides not matched to a gene: 4. Germline V CDR1 and CDR2: SGHAT, FQNNGV. The CDR3 sequence: CASSLEVAGGTYEQYF. CDR3 DNA sequence: TGTGCCAGCAGCTTAGAAGTAGCGGGAGGAACCTACGAGCAGTACTTC.

The chain links TRBV5-4 to TRBJ2-6; no reliable D call. This CDR3 has 16 amino acids. The germline V and J ends were trimmed by 3 bases and 0 bases, with 10 bases remaining between them. CDR1 and CDR2 (germline): SGHNT, YYREEE (reference sequence). The CDR3 region has the DNA TGTGCCAGCAGCTCAGGACGCAACTCTGGGGCCAACGTCCTGACTTTC. As protein: CASSSGRNSGANVLTF.

CDR3 residues: CASSQEPGGQYGEQFF. As DNA, the CDR3 is TGTGCCAGCAGCCAAGAGCCGGGAGGGCAATACGGTGAGCAGTTCTTC. This sequence joins TRBV4-2 and TRBJ2-1; TRBD2 aligns across 8 bases. Germline loops: CDR1 LGHNA, CDR2 YNFKEQ. The CDR3 totals 16 residues. V was clipped by 0 bases and J by 9 bases; unmatched bases: 10.